The 27 T cell receptor beta chains in this list originate from one sample, sequenced in a study of T cell repertoires in cytomegalovirus infection. TCRdb re-called the reads through MiXCR, storing one row per CDR3 protein. The sample holds some 250,000 distinct CDR3 sequences, over 8% seen once. The sample comprised PBMCs. The receptors here all came from a human donor in good health (CMV status not recorded). Some clones in this sample may be carry-over from other donors' samples.

Many counts were recorded for this clonotype. The CDR3 loop reads CASSFDQTQYF. In nucleotides, the CDR3 is TGTGCCAGCAGCTTCGATCAGACCCAGTACTTC. This chain connects TRBV7-2 to TRBJ2-5; D is ambiguous. The V gene lost 3 bases and the J gene lost 6 bases, with 5 bases spanning the gap. CDR3 length: 11 amino acids. Germline CDR1 SGHTA, CDR2 FQGNSA. The full variable domain, rest sourced from reference TRBV7-2 and TRBJ2-5, is GAGVSQSPSNKVTEKGKDVELRCDPISGHTALYWYRQSLGQGLEFLIYFQGNSAPDKSGLPSDRFSAERTGGSVSTLTIQRTQQEDSAVYLCASSFDQTQYFGPGTRLLVL.

This clonotype has just a few counts. The chain joins TRBV28 to TRBJ1-4; D possibly corresponds to TRBD1 (6 bases). V was clipped by 5 bases and J by 5 bases, with 12 bases between them. This CDR3 is 14 amino acids long. The germline gives CDR1 MDHEN, CDR2 SYDVKM. The CDR3 loop is CASSRGGPNEKLFF. The CDR3 DNA sequence: TGTGCCAGCAGTCGGGGGGGGCCGAATGAAAAACTGTTTTTT.

The table lists this clonotype with a few counts. The V call is TRBV28, the J call TRBJ1-2; D gene uncertain. The length of the CDR3 is 15 residues. Germline V lookup: CDR1 MDHEN, CDR2 SYDVKM. Trimming removed 4 bases from V and 4 bases from J, with 16 bases in between. The CDR3 is CASSSRLGPFYGYTF. Written as DNA, the CDR3 is TGTGCCAGCAGTTCCCGGTTGGGCCCCTTCTATGGCTACACCTTC.

Ten or more counts support this clonotype. The V and J genes are TRBV7-8 and TRBJ2-6; maybe TRBD1 (6 bases). The CDR3 loop spans 18 amino acids. From germline, CDR1 is SGHVS and CDR2 FQNEAQ. V dropped 2 bases and J dropped 4 bases, with 18 bases sitting between them. The CDR3 sequence is CASSLRTDVFSGANVLTF. The CDR3, as DNA: TGTGCCAGCAGCTTAAGGACAGACGTGTTCTCGGGGGCCAACGTCCTGACTTTC.

This clonotype turned up a few times. This rearrangement joins TRBV7-2 to TRBJ2-3, with D possibly TRBD1 on 6 matching bases. CDR1 is SGHTA, CDR2 FQGNSA, per germline. V lost 0 bases to trimming and J lost 0 bases, with 10 bases between them. The CDR3 contains 16 residues. The CDR3 here is CASSLAGTFSTDTQYF. CDR3 nucleotides: TGTGCCAGCAGCTTAGCGGGGACATTCAGCACAGATACGCAGTATTTT. Looking up the rest from reference TRBV7-2 and TRBJ2-3 gives the full variable domain: GAGVSQSPSNKVTEKGKDVELRCDPISGHTALYWYRQSLGQGLEFLIYFQGNSAPDKSGLPSDRFSAERTGGSVSTLTIQRTQQEDSAVYLCASSLAGTFSTDTQYFGPGTRLTVL.

Many counts were recorded for this clonotype. J is TRBJ2-7 and V is TRBV5-1, with D possibly being TRBD1 (6 bases). The V gene's germline CDR1 is SGHRS and CDR2 YFSETQ. Trimming took off 0 bases at V and 2 bases at J, with 18 bases between the two ends. The CDR3 runs 17 residues. CDR3 in DNA: TGCGCCAGCAGCTTGGCCTCTACAGGGCGCACAGCCTACGAGCAGTACTTC. Translating it yields CASSLASTGRTAYEQYF.

This clonotype was observed many times. V usage is TRBV20-1 and J usage is TRBJ2-7, with D hard to call. This CDR3 region has 14 residues. Germline CDR1 reads DFQATT; CDR2 reads SNEGSKA (reference sequence). Trimming pared 6 bases from V and 6 bases from J, leaving 21 bases between. CDR3 residues: CSASYLLGRGEQYF. The CDR3 nucleotides read TGCAGTGCGAGCTACTTGTTGGGCCGAGGCGAGCAGTACTTC.

This clonotype has a count of ten or more. The CDR3 here is CASSHWGGDINTGELFF. DNA for the CDR3: TGTGCCAGCAGTCATTGGGGGGGGGACATTAACACCGGGGAGCTGTTTTTT. The chain uses TRBV12-3 or TRBV12-4 and TRBJ2-2; maybe TRBD2 (7 bases). Trimming cost V 5 bases and J 2 bases, with 18 bases left between them. This CDR3 comprises 17 residues.

This clonotype was observed at least ten times. J is TRBJ2-2 and V is TRBV7-2; 9 nucleotides align to TRBD1. Germline CDR1 is SGHTA and CDR2 is FQGNSA. V lost 5 bases and J lost 5; bases outside the gene matches: 9. The CDR3 is 16 amino acids. The CDR3: CASSLTGTGRTGELFF. CDR3 DNA: TGTGCCAGCAGCCTTACCGGGACAGGGCGGACCGGGGAGCTGTTTTTT. The full variable domain, its missing parts supplied by reference TRBV7-2 and TRBJ2-2, is GAGVSQSPSNKVTEKGKDVELRCDPISGHTALYWYRQSLGQGLEFLIYFQGNSAPDKSGLPSDRFSAERTGGSVSTLTIQRTQQEDSAVYLCASSLTGTGRTGELFFGEGSRLTVL.

This clonotype was seen at least ten times. This rearrangement joins TRBV7-2 to TRBJ1-1; D may be TRBD1 (5 bases). CDR3 length equals 12 residues. V lost 3 bases and J 8 bases, leaving 10 bases between the germline ends. Germline assignment: CDR1 SGHTA and CDR2 FQGNSA. The CDR3: CASSLTRDEAFF. CDR3 DNA: TGTGCCAGCAGCTTGACACGGGACGAAGCTTTCTTT.

This clonotype was found many times. The rearrangement uses TRBV4-3 and TRBJ1-1; the D is unclear. Trimming removed 0 bases at V and 3 bases at J, with 5 bases between. The CDR3 runs to 13 residues. The germline CDR1 and CDR2 sequences are LGHNA and YSLEER. The CDR3 DNA follows: TGCGCCAGCAGCCAAGATACTGACACTGAAGCTTTCTTT. Its protein is CASSQDTDTEAFF.

This clonotype was detected a few times. The chain uses TRBV6-2 or TRBV6-3 and TRBJ1-1, with TRBD1 matching 8 bases. Germline V CDR1 and CDR2: MNHEY, SVGEGT. V dropped 3 bases and J dropped 12; count of bases not matched to a gene: 12. The CDR3 runs 14 residues. The CDR3 here is CASSYFPGQDLTFF. The CDR3 DNA sequence: TGTGCCAGCAGTTATTTTCCGGGACAGGACCTAACTTTCTTT.

Ten or more counts support this clonotype. CDR3 loop: CASSSGLAGGVEQFF. CDR3 coding DNA: TGTGCCAGCAGCTCGGGACTAGCGGGAGGGGTTGAGCAGTTCTTC. This chain connects TRBV7-2 to TRBJ2-1; TRBD2 agrees at 16 bases. The J segment lost 9 bases and the V segment lost 4 bases, leaving 3 bases of the junction unmatched. CDR1 and CDR2 from the germline V gene are SGHTA and FQGNSA. The CDR3 covers 15 residues.

This clonotype was seen repeatedly, ten times or more. The rearrangement links TRBV7-2 to TRBJ1-1; 8 positions agree with TRBD1. The V and J ends lost 8 bases and 1 base, in that order; junction bases with no gene match: 3. This CDR3 contains 13 residues. Germline CDR1 reads SGHTA; CDR2 reads FQGNSA. Here the CDR3 reads CASGQGANTEAFF. CDR3 bases: TGTGCCAGCGGCCAGGGGGCGAACACTGAAGCTTTCTTT.

This clonotype showed up many times. The rearrangement uses TRBV11-3 and TRBJ2-2; 7 nucleotides line up with TRBD1. Germline CDR1 is SGHNT and CDR2 is YENEEA. V lost 1 base and J lost 4; bases outside the gene matches: 6. The CDR3 length is 16 residues. DNA for the CDR3: TGTGCCAGCAGCTTAGTCTCGGGACAGACCACCGGGGAGCTGTTTTTT. It yields the protein CASSLVSGQTTGELFF.

This clonotype showed up just a few times. This chain uses TRBV6-6 with TRBJ2-7, with TRBD2 identical over 8 bases. With 6 bases clipped from V and 5 bases from J, the junction kept 9 bases outside the gene matches. Per the germline V gene, CDR1 is MNHNY and CDR2 is SVGAGI (reference sequence). CDR3 length equals 14 residues. CDR3 in DNA: TGTGCCAGCAGCACCAGCGGGAGAGGTAACGAGCAGTACTTC. As protein: CASSTSGRGNEQYF.

This clonotype has a count of ten or more. CDR3 bases: TGTGCCAGCAGCTCAACAGGCCGAACCACCGGGGAGCTGTTTTTT. It translates to CASSSTGRTTGELFF. The V and J genes are TRBV7-8 and TRBJ2-2; perhaps TRBD1 as D (5 bases). This CDR3 comprises 15 residues. The germline gives CDR1 SGHVS, CDR2 FQNEAQ. Trimming pared 4 bases from V and 4 bases from J, leaving 13 bases between. Drawing the rest from reference TRBV7-8 and TRBJ2-2, the complete variable domain is GAGVSQSPRYKVAKRGQDVALRCDPISGHVSLFWYQQALGQGPEFLTYFQNEAQLDKSGLPSDRFFAERPEGSVSTLKIQRTQQEDSAVYLCASSSTGRTTGELFFGEGSRLTVL.

This clonotype occurred a few times. V is TRBV6-5 and J is TRBJ1-1, with TRBD1 as a possible D gene (5 bases). Germline CDR1 is MNHEY and CDR2 is SVGAGI. V lost 3 bases and J lost 6, with 11 bases in between. There are 13 residues in the CDR3. The CDR3: CASSYGTGAEAFF. CDR3 nucleotide sequence: TGTGCCAGCAGTTATGGTACGGGGGCTGAAGCTTTCTTT.

The sample holds many counts of this clonotype. This rearrangement joins TRBV12-3 or TRBV12-4 to TRBJ2-3; possibly TRBD2 for D (6 bases). This CDR3 is 14 amino acids long. The germline V and J ends were trimmed by 3 bases and 3 bases, with 10 bases remaining between them. CDR3: CASSFWGRTDTQYF. In DNA form, the CDR3 reads TGTGCCAGCAGTTTTTGGGGGAGGACAGATACGCAGTATTTT.

The sample holds many counts of this clonotype. The chain is built from TRBV7-2 and TRBJ1-2; no reliable D call. In germline, CDR1 is SGHTA, CDR2 FQGNSA. The V and J ends lost 0 bases and 3 bases respectively, with 2 bases between them. The CDR3 length is 12 residues. CDR3 region: CASSLADYGYTF. CDR3 DNA: TGTGCCAGCAGCTTAGCAGACTATGGCTACACCTTC.

This clonotype was found many times. The J gene is TRBJ2-2, the V gene TRBV5-4; D remains ambiguous. Between the trimmed V and J ends, which lost 4 bases and 0 bases, there was a span of 7 bases. The germline CDR1 and CDR2 sequences are SGHNT and YYREEE (reference sequence). The CDR3 has 14 residues. CDR3 sequence reads: CASSPTTNTGELFF. The CDR3 DNA is TGTGCCAGCAGCCCGACGACGAACACCGGGGAGCTGTTTTTT. Full variable domain (outside the CDR3, taken from reference TRBV5-4 and TRBJ2-2): ETGVTQSPTHLIKTRGQQVTLRCSSQSGHNTVSWYQQALGQGPQFIFQYYREEENGRGNFPPRFSGLQFPNYSSELNVNALELDDSALYLCASSPTTNTGELFFGEGSRLTVL.

This clonotype was seen many times. This sequence joins TRBV7-6 and TRBJ2-5; tentatively, D is TRBD1 (6 bases). Germline V gene lookup returns CDR1 SGHVS and CDR2 FNYEAQ. The germline V and J ends were trimmed by 6 bases and 1 base, with 9 bases remaining between them. The CDR3 length is 13 residues. The CDR3 loop is CASSRTVQETQYF. CDR3 sequence (DNA): TGTGCCAGCAGTCGGACAGTCCAAGAGACCCAGTACTTC.

This clonotype was seen repeatedly, ten times or more. This chain links TRBV18 with TRBJ1-5; TRBD1 aligns across 7 bases. V shed 0 bases and J 2 bases; nucleotides not matched to a gene: 1. Germline loops: CDR1 KGHSH, CDR2 LQKENI. There are 15 residues in the CDR3. The CDR3 bases are TGTGCCAGCTCACCACCGGGGACAGGCAATCAGCCCCAGCATTTT. Amino acid sequence: CASSPPGTGNQPQHF. Full variable domain (outside the CDR3, taken from reference TRBV18 and TRBJ1-5): NAGVMQNPRHLVRRRGQEARLRCSPMKGHSHVYWYRQLPEEGLKFMVYLQKENIIDESGMPKERFSAEFPKEGPSILRIQQVVRGDSAAYFCASSPPGTGNQPQHFGDGTRLSIL.

The CDR3 nucleotides are TGTGCCACCCACATCGGGACAGGGAGTGAAAAACTGTTTTTT. Translated: CATHIGTGSEKLFF. The chain uses TRBV28 and TRBJ1-4; 9 nucleotides align to TRBD1. With V trimmed by 10 bases and J by 7 bases, 10 bases remained unmatched. From germline, CDR1 is MDHEN and CDR2 SYDVKM. CDR3 length equals 14 residues.

The chain has TRBV19 and TRBJ1-1; 7 bases line up with TRBD1. Per the germline V gene, CDR1 is LNHDA and CDR2 is SQIVND (reference sequence). V lost 5 bases and J lost 4; bases outside the gene matches: 10. This CDR3 has 15 residues. Here the CDR3 reads CASSVRQGGGTEAFF. As DNA, the CDR3 is TGTGCCAGTAGTGTAAGACAGGGAGGGGGCACTGAAGCTTTCTTT.

This clonotype was recorded many times. The gene calls are TRBV7-9 and TRBJ1-6; no clear D gene. The V and J ends lost 1 base and 13 bases respectively, with 8 bases between them. Germline V gene data show CDR1 as SEHNR and CDR2 as FQNEAQ (reference sequence). This CDR3 contains 12 residues. The CDR3 here is CASSLGRSPLHF. For the CDR3, the DNA is TGTGCCAGCAGCTTAGGCCGGTCTCCCCTCCACTTT.

The rearrangement links TRBV6-6 to TRBJ1-1, with D unclear. The CDR3 length is 15 residues. The germline V gene encodes CDR1 MNHNY and CDR2 SVGAGI (reference sequence). Trimming left V 0 bases short and J 5 bases short, with 13 bases between. In DNA, the CDR3 is TGTGCCAGCAGTTACTCGTCGTCCGGGAGGACTGAAGCTTTCTTT. This gives the protein CASSYSSSGRTEAFF.